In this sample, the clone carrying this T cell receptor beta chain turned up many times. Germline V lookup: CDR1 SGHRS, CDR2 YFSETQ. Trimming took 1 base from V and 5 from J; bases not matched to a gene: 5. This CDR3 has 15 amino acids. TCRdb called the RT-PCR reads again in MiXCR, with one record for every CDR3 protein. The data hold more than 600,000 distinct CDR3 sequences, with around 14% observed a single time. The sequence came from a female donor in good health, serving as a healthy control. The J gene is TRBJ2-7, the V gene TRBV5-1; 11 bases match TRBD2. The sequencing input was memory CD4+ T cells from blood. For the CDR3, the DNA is TGCGCCAGCAGCTTGATGACTAGCGGGACGAACGAGCAGTACTTC. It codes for CASSLMTSGTNEQYF.